The entry below describes one T cell receptor (beta chain). Its specificity is unknown. The PCR had 60 Vbeta and 13 Jbeta primers. Repertoires were generated with immunoSEQ multiplex PCR, while TCRdb's copy carries only in-frame clones and drops some. The sample yields approximately 140,000 clones, roughly 88% seen once. The data derive from a study of cytomegalovirus exposure and HLA in healthy donors. The donors (healthy individuals) were bone marrow donors. Findings of the study overall: Per a prior analysis, the majority of TCR beta V segments were productive roughly 87% or roughly 30% of the time.

The TCR was taken from a woman in her 40s in good health and CMV-seronegative. Sequenced: PBMCs.

CDR3 sequence (DNA): TGTGCCAGCAGTTACTCGAGTCGGGAGCTGTTTTTT. This translates into CASSYSSRELFF. The V and J genes are TRBV6-6 and TRBJ2-2; D remains unclear. The CDR3 totals 12 residues. V shed 0 bases and J shed 9 bases, with 5 bases lying between them. The germline CDR1 and CDR2 sequences are MNHNY and SVGAGI (reference sequence).